This record looks at one T cell receptor (beta chain) sequence and its context. Its antigen is currently unknown. TCRdb's copy holds only in-frame clones and misses some; the assay was immunoSEQ multiplex PCR. The data show 82,000 or so clones, roughly 95% seen once. The source of the sample is a study of cytomegalovirus exposure and HLA in healthy donors. Study-wide results and limits: For most TCR sequences rarity was the rule, although some public TCRs occurred in many donors. Cytomegalovirus status was reportedly diagnosed by the classifier with high sensitivity and specificity. First-cohort TCR clusters tended to co-occur in the 95 to 150 validation repertoires, a later analysis found.

Looked up from germline, CDR1 is KGHSH and CDR2 is LQKENI. Trimming removed 6 bases from V and 5 bases from J, with 16 bases in between. This CDR3 is 14 amino acids long. The sequence came from a woman between 18 and 29 years old in good health and CMV-seronegative. The source material was PBMCs. The rearrangement links TRBV18 to TRBJ2-5; a possible D gene is TRBD2 (5 bases). In nucleotides, the CDR3 is TGTGCCAGCTCCACCCTAGAGGGAGAGGAGACCCAGTACTTC. Amino acids: CASSTLEGEETQYF.